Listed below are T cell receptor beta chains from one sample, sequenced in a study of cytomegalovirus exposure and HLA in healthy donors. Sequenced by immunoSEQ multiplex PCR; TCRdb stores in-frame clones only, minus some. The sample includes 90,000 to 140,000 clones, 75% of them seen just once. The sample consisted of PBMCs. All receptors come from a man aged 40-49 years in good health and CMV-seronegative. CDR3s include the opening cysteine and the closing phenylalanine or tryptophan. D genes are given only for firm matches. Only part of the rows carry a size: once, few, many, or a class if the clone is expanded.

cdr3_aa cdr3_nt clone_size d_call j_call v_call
CASARNAGTSMNEQFF TGTGCTAGTGCTAGGAATGCCGGGACTAGTATGAATGAGCAGTTCTTC - TRBD2 TRBJ2-1 TRBV12-5
CAISESLGRGMTNYGYTF TGTGCCATCAGTGAGTCTCTGGGCAGGGGTATGACAAACTATGGCTACACCTTC - - TRBJ1-2 TRBV10-3
CASSLLTSGPFDTQYF TGTGCCAGCAGCTTACTGACTAGCGGACCGTTCGATACGCAGTATTTT - TRBD2 TRBJ2-3 TRBV5-4
CASSLGTGGGETQYF TGTGCCAGCAGCTTGGGGACAGGGGGCGGGGAGACCCAGTACTTC few TRBD1 TRBJ2-5 TRBV13
CASSGDRLYEQYF TGCGCCAGCAGCGGCGACAGGCTCTACGAGCAGTACTTC once - TRBJ2-7 TRBV5-1
CSSSPTGGGTYGYTF TGTTCCAGCAGCCCGACAGGGGGAGGTACCTATGGCTACACCTTC few TRBD1 TRBJ1-2 TRBV7-9
CASSYSVQAGNTIYF TGTGCCAGCAGTTACTCGGTTCAGGCTGGAAACACCATATATTTT - - TRBJ1-3 TRBV6-5
CASSVGTGWSYNEQFF TGTGCCAGCAGTGTCGGGACAGGATGGTCCTACAATGAGCAGTTCTTC - TRBD1 TRBJ2-1 TRBV25-1
CASGFPHPSSYNEQFF TGTGCTAGTGGCTTTCCCCACCCCAGCTCCTACAATGAGCAGTTCTTC - - TRBJ2-1 TRBV12-5
CASSLVGQGEQYF TGCGCCAGCAGCTTGGTGGGACAGGGAGAGCAGTACTTC few TRBD1 TRBJ2-7 TRBV5-1
CASTRGLAGYEQYF TGTGCCAGCACCCGGGGACTAGCGGGCTACGAGCAGTACTTC - TRBD2 TRBJ2-7 TRBV2
CASSRGTGGYYEQYF TGTGCCAGCAGCCGTGGGACAGGGGGCTACTACGAGCAGTACTTC once TRBD1 TRBJ2-7 TRBV11-3
CASNSRGGRRNSPLHF TGTGCCAGCAACTCGCGGGGGGGGCGCAGGAATTCACCCCTCCACTTT - - TRBJ1-6 TRBV28
CAISGTENTEAFF TGTGCCATCAGCGGTACAGAGAACACTGAAGCTTTCTTT - - TRBJ1-1 TRBV10-3
CASSFPEAHGYTF TGTGCCAGCAGCTTTCCGGAGGCCCATGGCTACACCTTC - - TRBJ1-2 TRBV5-5
CAWTSGRAYEQYF TGTGCCTGGACTAGCGGGAGGGCGTACGAGCAGTACTTC - TRBD2 TRBJ2-7 TRBV30
CASSFLGHYNEQFF TGTGCCAGCAGTTTCCTGGGACATTACAATGAGCAGTTCTTC - - TRBJ2-1 TRBV27
CASSKTGVTEAFF TGTGCCAGCAGCAAGACAGGGGTCACTGAAGCTTTCTTT - TRBD1 TRBJ1-1 TRBV7-9
CASSPIAGWYNEQFF TGTGCCAGCAGCCCTATAGCGGGGTGGTACAATGAGCAGTTCTTC - TRBD2 TRBJ2-1 TRBV11-2
CASSHQDNEKLFF TGTGCCAGCAGCCATCAGGATAATGAAAAACTGTTTTTT - - TRBJ1-4 TRBV7-2
CSGGQGVIEAFF TGCAGCGGGGGACAGGGAGTGATTGAAGCTTTCTTT - TRBD1 TRBJ1-1 TRBV29-1
CASTRDRAHNQPQHF TGTGCCAGCACCCGCGACAGGGCCCACAATCAGCCCCAGCATTTT many TRBD1 TRBJ1-5 TRBV4-2
CASSDRENTEAFF TGTGCCAGCAGTGACAGGGAGAACACTGAAGCTTTCTTT few - TRBJ1-1 TRBV2
CASSFYYTEAFF TGTGCCAGCAGCTTTTACTACACTGAAGCTTTCTTT - - TRBJ1-1 TRBV7-3
CATSRDQNAGNTIYF TGTGCCACCAGCAGAGATCAGAACGCTGGAAACACCATATATTTT once - TRBJ1-3 TRBV15
CASSERLGVDEQFF TGTGCCAGCAGTGAACGGTTAGGGGTGGATGAGCAGTTCTTC - - TRBJ2-1 TRBV6-1